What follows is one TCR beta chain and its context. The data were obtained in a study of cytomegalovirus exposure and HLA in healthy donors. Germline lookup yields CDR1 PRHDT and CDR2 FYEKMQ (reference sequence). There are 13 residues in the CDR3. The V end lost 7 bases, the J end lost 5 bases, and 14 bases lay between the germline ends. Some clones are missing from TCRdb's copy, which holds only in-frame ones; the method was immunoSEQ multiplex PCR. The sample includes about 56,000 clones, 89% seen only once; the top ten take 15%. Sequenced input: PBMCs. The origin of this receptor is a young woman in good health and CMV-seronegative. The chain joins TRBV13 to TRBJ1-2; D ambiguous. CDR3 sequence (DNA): TGTGCCAGCACCGCGGGGAGGGTTTATGGCTACACCTTC. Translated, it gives CASTAGRVYGYTF. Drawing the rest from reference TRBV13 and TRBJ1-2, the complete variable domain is AAGVIQSPRHLIKEKRETATLKCYPIPRHDTVYWYQQGPGQDPQFLISFYEKMQSDKGSIPDRFSAQQFSDYHSELNMSSLELGDSALYFCASTAGRVYGYTFGSGTRLTVV.